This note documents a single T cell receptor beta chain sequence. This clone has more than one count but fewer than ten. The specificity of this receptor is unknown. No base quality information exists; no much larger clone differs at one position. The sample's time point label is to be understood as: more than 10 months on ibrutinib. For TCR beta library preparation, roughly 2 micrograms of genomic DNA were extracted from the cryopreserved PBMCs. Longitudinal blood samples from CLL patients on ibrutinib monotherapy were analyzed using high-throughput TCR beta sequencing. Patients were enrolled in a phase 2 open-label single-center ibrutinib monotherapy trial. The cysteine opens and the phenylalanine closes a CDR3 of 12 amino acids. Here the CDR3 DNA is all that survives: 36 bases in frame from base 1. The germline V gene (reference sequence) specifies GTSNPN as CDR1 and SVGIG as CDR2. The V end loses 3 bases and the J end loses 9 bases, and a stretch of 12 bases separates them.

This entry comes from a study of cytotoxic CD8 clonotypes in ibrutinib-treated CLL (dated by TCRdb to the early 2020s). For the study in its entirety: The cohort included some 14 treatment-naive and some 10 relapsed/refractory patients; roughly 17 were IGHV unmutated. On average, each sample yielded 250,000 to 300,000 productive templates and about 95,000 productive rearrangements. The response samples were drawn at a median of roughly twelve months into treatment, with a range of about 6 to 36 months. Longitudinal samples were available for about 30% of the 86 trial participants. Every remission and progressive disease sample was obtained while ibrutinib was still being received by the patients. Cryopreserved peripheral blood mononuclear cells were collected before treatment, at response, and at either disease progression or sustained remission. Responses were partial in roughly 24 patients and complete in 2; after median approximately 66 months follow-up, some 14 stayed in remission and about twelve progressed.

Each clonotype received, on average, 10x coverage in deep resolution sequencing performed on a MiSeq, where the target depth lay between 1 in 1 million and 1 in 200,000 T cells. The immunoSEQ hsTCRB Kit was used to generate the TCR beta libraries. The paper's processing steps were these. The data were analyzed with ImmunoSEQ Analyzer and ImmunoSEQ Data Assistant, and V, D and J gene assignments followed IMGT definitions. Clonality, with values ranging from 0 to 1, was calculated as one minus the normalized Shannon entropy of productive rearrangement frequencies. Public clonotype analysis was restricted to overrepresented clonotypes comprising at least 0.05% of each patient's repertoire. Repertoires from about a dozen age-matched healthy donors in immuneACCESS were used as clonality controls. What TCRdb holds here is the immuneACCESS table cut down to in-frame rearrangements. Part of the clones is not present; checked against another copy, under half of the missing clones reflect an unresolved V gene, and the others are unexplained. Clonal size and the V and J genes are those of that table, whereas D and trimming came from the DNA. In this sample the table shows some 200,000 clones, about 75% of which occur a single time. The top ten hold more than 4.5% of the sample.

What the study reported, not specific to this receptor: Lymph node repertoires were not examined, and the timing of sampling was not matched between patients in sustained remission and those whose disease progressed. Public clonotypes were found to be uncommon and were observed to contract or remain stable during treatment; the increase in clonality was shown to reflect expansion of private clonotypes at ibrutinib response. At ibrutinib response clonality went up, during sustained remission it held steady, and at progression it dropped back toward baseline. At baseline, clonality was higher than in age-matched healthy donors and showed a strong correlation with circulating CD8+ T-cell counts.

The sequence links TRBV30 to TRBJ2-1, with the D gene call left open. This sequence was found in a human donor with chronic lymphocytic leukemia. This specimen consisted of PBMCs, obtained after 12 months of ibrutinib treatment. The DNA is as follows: TGTGCCTGGAGCTCACAAACGAGTGAGCAGTTCTTC. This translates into CAWSSQTSEQFF.